The 8 T cell receptor beta chains below all came from one sample that was sequenced in a study of blood T cells in healthy people across ages. A sample-barcoded 5' primer and a J-beta primer mix were used in a second PCR of about 6 to 11 cycles. TCRdb redid the calling of the 5' RACE reads with MiXCR, one entry per CDR3 protein. The data contain roughly 1,300,000 distinct CDR3 sequences, 55% to 75% of them singletons. Sequencing used blood. The source of these receptors is a man aged 18 to 29 in good health.

This clonotype was seen only a few times. The rearrangement joins TRBV9 to TRBJ2-3; weak D call: TRBD1 (5 bases). This CDR3 is 14 amino acids long. Between the trimmed V and J ends, which lost 0 bases and 6 bases, there was a span of 11 bases. The V gene's germline CDR1 is SGDLS and CDR2 YYNGEE. CDR3 sequence: CASSVEGHMDTQYF. CDR3 in DNA: TGTGCCAGCAGCGTAGAGGGGCACATGGATACGCAGTATTTT.

The chain combines TRBV6-2 or TRBV6-3 with TRBJ2-7; a possible D gene is TRBD1 (5 bases). This CDR3 contains 14 residues. The germline gives CDR1 MNHEY, CDR2 SVGEGT. V lost 2 bases and J 7 bases, leaving 15 bases between the germline ends. The CDR3 protein is CASSYDSDLGEQYF. In nucleotides, the CDR3 is TGTGCCAGCAGTTACGACAGTGACCTGGGAGAGCAGTACTTC.

CDR3 bases: TGTGCCAGCAGCCCCTGGACGGATACCCTTTGGGAGCAGTACTTC. Translating gives CASSPWTDTLWEQYF. The V gene is TRBV5-6, the J gene TRBJ2-7; D is ambiguous. The CDR3 totals 15 residues. Trimming left V 4 bases short and J 7 bases short, with 21 bases between. Looked up from germline, CDR1 is SGHDT and CDR2 is YYEEEE.

Only a few counts were recorded for this clonotype. The V gene is TRBV7-2, the J gene TRBJ2-7; D not resolved. The DNA end is a closer match to TRBJ2-4, so the J assignment may be wrong. This CDR3 spans 15 amino acids. Germline CDR1 SGHTA, CDR2 FQGNSA. Here the CDR3 DNA reads TGTGCCAGCAGCCCTACACTAAAGGCTAAAAACATTCAGTACTTC. It yields the protein CASSPTLKAKNIQYF.

V and J are TRBV27 and TRBJ2-5; 7 bases match TRBD1. The J call may not be correct, given that the DNA end is closer to TRBJ2-7. The CDR3 length is 13 residues. Germline values: CDR1 MNHEY, CDR2 SMNVEV (reference sequence). This CDR3 reads CASSRQGPHEQYF. The CDR3 DNA is TGTGCCAGCAGCCGACAGGGTCCCCACGAGCAGTACTTC.

The chain is built from TRBV28 and TRBJ1-3, with 7 bases aligning to TRBD1. Looked up from germline, CDR1 is MDHEN and CDR2 is SYDVKM. V shed 3 bases and J 2 bases; nucleotides not matched to a gene: 7. This CDR3 has 16 residues. The CDR3: CASSFWTGGPGNTIYF. The CDR3 DNA sequence: TGTGCCAGCAGTTTCTGGACAGGTGGCCCTGGAAACACCATATATTTT.

The CDR3 DNA reads as TGTGCCACCAGCAGAGGCGGGGAAGAGCAGTACTTC. Protein sequence: CATSRGGEEQYF. V is TRBV15 and J is TRBJ2-7; possible D gene TRBD2, 6 bases. Deletions cut 1 base from V and 7 bases from J, with 8 bases between. This CDR3 spans 12 amino acids. CDR1 LNHNV and CDR2 YYDKDF come from the germline V gene (reference sequence).

The chain uses TRBV6-6 and TRBJ1-1; TRBD1 is a possible D gene (6 bases). The CDR3 loop spans 12 amino acids. V was shortened by 6 bases and J by 11 bases, with 16 bases between the two germline ends. Per the germline V gene, CDR1 is MNHNY and CDR2 is SVGAGI (reference sequence). The CDR3 nucleotides are TGTGCCAGCAGACTACAGGGATTAGGCGCTTTCTTT. Translated, it gives CASRLQGLGAFF.